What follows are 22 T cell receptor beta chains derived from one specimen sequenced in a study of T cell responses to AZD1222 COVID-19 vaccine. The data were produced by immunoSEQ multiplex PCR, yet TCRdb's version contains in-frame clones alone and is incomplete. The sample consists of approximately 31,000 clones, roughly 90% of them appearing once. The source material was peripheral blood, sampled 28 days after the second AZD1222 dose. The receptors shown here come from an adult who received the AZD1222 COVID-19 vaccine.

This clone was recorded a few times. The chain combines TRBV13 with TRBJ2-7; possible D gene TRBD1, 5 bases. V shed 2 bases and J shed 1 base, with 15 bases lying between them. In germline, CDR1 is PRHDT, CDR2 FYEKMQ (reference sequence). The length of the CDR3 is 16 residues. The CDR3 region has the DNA TGTGCCAGCAGCTTACTGGGCAGGGCCAGATCCTACGAGCAGTACTTC. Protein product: CASSLLGRARSYEQYF.

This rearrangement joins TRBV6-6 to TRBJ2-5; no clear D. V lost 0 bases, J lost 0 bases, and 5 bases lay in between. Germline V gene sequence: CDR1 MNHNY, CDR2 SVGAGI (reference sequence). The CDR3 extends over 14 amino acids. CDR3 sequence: CASSYSGNQETQYF. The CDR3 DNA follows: TGTGCCAGCAGTTACTCGGGGAACCAAGAGACCCAGTACTTC.

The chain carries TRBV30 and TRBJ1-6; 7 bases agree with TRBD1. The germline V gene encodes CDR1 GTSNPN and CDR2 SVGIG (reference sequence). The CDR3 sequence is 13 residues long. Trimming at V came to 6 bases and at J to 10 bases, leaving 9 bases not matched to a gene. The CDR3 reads CACEGASISPLHF. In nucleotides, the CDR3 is TGTGCCTGCGAGGGGGCGTCCATCTCACCCCTCCACTTT.

This CDR3 reads CASHRGYTEAFF. In DNA form, the CDR3 reads TGTGCCAGCCACCGGGGGTACACTGAAGCTTTCTTT. The gene calls are TRBV28 and TRBJ1-1, with D possibly matching TRBD1 (5 bases). Germline V lookup: CDR1 MDHEN, CDR2 SYDVKM. V lost 8 bases and J 3 bases, leaving 10 bases between the germline ends. The CDR3 consists of 12 residues.

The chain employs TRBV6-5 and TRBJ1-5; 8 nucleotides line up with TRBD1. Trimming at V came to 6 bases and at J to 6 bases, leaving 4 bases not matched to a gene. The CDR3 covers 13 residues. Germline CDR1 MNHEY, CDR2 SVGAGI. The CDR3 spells CASRQGAGQPQHF. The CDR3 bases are TGTGCCAGCAGGCAGGGGGCGGGTCAGCCCCAGCATTTT.

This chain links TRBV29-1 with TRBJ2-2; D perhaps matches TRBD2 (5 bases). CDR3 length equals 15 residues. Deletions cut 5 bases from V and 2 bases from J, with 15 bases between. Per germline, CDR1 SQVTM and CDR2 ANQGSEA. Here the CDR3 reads CSVHGVRINTGELFF. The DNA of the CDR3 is TGCAGCGTTCACGGGGTGAGGATAAACACCGGGGAGCTGTTTTTT.

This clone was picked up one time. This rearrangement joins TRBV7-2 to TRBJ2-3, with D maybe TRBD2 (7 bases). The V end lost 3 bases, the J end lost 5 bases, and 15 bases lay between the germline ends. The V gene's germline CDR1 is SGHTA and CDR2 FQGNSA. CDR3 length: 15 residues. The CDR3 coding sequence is TGTGCCAGCAGCTTCGCGGGGGCCGGGTTAGATACGCAGTATTTT. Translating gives CASSFAGAGLDTQYF.

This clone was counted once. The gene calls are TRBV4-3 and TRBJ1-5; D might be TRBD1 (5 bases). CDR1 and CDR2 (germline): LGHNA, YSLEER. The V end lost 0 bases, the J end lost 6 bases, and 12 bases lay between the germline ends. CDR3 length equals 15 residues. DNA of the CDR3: TGCGCCAGCAGCCAAGATGACGGGGGAAGTCAGCCCCAGCATTTT. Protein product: CASSQDDGGSQPQHF.

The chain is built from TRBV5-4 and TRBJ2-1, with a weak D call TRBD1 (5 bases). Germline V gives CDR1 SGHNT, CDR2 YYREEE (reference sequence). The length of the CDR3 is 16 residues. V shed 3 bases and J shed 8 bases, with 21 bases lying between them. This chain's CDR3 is CASSSRQSDGRHEQFF. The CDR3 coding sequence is TGTGCCAGCAGCTCCCGACAGTCTGACGGCCGCCATGAGCAGTTCTTC. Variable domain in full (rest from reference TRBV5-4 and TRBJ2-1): ETGVTQSPTHLIKTRGQQVTLRCSSQSGHNTVSWYQQALGQGPQFIFQYYREEENGRGNFPPRFSGLQFPNYSSELNVNALELDDSALYLCASSSRQSDGRHEQFFGPGTRLTVL.

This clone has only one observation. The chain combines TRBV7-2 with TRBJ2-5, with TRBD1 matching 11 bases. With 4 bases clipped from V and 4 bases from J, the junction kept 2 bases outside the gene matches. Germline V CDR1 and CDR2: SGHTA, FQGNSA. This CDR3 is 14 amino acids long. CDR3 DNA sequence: TGTGCCAGCAGCTGGGGACAGGGGGGAGAGACCCAGTACTTC. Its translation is CASSWGQGGETQYF.

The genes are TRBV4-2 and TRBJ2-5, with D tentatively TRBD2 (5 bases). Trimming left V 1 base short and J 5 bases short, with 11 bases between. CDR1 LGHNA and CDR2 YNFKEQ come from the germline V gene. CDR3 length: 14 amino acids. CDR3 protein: CASSQAGSVETQYF. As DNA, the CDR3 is TGTGCCAGCAGCCAAGCGGGGAGTGTGGAGACCCAGTACTTC.

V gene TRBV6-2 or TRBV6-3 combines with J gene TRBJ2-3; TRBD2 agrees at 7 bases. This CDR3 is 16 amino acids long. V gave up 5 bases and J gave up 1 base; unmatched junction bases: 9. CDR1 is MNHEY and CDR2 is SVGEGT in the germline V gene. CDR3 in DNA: TGTGCCAGCAGTGATCAGCGGGGTTGGGGCACAGATACGCAGTATTTT. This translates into CASSDQRGWGTDTQYF.

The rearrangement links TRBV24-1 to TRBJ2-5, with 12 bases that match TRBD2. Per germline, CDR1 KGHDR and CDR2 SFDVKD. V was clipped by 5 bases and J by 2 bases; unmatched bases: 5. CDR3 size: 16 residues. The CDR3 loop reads CATSALTSGGQETQYF. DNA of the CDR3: TGTGCCACCAGTGCCCTGACTAGCGGGGGACAAGAGACCCAGTACTTC.

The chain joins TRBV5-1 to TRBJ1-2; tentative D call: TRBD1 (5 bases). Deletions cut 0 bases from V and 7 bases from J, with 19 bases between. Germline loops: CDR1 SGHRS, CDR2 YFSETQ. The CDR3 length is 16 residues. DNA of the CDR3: TGCGCCAGCAGCTTGGCCTCGACGTGGGGGATCCCTGGCTACACCTTC. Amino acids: CASSLASTWGIPGYTF.

This CDR3 reads CASRPGTGGHGYTF. CDR3 nucleotides: TGTGCCAGCAGACCCGGGACAGGGGGCCATGGCTACACCTTC. The chain has TRBV5-6 and TRBJ1-2; the match to TRBD1 covers 12 bases. The trim removed 5 bases at V and 6 bases at J, leaving 5 bases unmatched. Germline CDR1 reads SGHDT; CDR2 reads YYEEEE. CDR3 size: 14 residues. Full variable domain (remainder filled in from reference TRBV5-6 and TRBJ1-2): DAGVTQSPTHLIKTRGQQVTLRCSPKSGHDTVSWYQQALGQGPQFIFQYYEEEERQRGNFPDRFSGHQFPNYSSELNVNALLLGDSALYLCASRPGTGGHGYTFGSGTRLTVV.

The CDR3 sequence: CATSDHRTSGANVLTF. CDR3 bases: TGTGCCACCAGTGACCACAGAACCTCTGGGGCCAACGTCCTGACTTTC. The chain joins TRBV24-1 to TRBJ2-6, with D unresolved. Germline V lookup: CDR1 KGHDR, CDR2 SFDVKD. The CDR3 covers 16 residues. Trimming cost V 4 bases and J 0 bases, with 9 bases left between them.

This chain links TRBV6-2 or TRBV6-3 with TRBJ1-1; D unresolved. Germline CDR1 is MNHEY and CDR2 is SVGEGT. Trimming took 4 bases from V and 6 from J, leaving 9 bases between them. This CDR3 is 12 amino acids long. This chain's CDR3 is CASSSHGPEAFF. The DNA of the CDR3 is TGTGCCAGCAGTTCTCATGGCCCTGAAGCTTTCTTT.

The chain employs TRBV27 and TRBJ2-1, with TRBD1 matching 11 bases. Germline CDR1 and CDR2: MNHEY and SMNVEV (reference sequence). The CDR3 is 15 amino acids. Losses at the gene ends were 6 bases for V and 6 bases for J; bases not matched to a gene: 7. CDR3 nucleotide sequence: TGTGCCAGCAGAAAAGGACAGGGGGCTTCCAATGAGCAGTTCTTC. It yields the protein CASRKGQGASNEQFF.

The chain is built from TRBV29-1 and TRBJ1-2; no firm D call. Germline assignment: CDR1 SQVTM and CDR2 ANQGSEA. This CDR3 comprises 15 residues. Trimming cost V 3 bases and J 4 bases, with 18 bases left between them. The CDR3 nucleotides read TGCAGCGTTGATTCCGGGCCTACCGCCGGCTATGGCTACACCTTC. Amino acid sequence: CSVDSGPTAGYGYTF. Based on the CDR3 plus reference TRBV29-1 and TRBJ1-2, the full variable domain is SAVISQKPSRDICQRGTSLTIQCQVDSQVTMMFWYRQQPGQSLTLIATANQGSEATYESGFVIDKFPISRPNLTFSTLTVSNMSPEDSSIYLCSVDSGPTAGYGYTFGSGTRLTVV.

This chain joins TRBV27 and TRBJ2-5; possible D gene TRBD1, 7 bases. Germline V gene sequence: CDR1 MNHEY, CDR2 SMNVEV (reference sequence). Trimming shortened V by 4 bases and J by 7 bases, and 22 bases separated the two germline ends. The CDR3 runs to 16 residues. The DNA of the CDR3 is TGTGCCAGCAGTTGGGCGGGACAGAGCTCCACCTTGACCCAGTACTTC. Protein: CASSWAGQSSTLTQYF.

CDR3 bases: TGTGCCAGCAGCCAAGGTGACACTGAAGCTTTCTTT. Encoded protein: CASSQGDTEAFF. The chain carries TRBV3-1 (or the pseudogene TRBV3-2) and TRBJ1-1; no definite D call. Germline V gene lookup returns CDR1 LGHDT and CDR2 YNNKEL (reference sequence). The ends were cut back, 1 base at V and 3 bases at J, with 3 bases in the middle. The CDR3 loop spans 12 amino acids.

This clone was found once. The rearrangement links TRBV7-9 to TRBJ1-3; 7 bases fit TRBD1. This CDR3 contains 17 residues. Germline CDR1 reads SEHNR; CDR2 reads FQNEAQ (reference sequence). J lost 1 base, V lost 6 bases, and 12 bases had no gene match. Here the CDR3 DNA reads TGTGCCAGCAGAACAGGGGCCAAATCCCTATCTGGAAACACCATATATTTT. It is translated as CASRTGAKSLSGNTIYF.